This TCR beta chain came from a study of blood T cell repertoires in COVID-19. Study-wide context: Researchers got acute and convalescent COVID-19 samples from the United States, Italy and Spain. In each case, the material was cDNA or gDNA derived from T cells, B-cell-depleted T cells, or PBMCs.

Germline CDR1 and CDR2: SGHTA and FQGNSA. CDR3 length: 12 residues. Authors' methods: Amplifying reference gene primers gave estimates of nucleated cell counts. Profiled with immunoSEQ multiplex PCR; TCRdb holds only in-frame clones, not every one. That table is the source of V, J and clone size, and D and trimming were worked out from the DNA. The sample has approximately 330,000 clones, roughly 90% seen once. About this clone: Compared with germline, one end of the junction differs, possibly owing to a read error.

The TCR originated in a woman aged 50 to 60 with active or convalescent COVID-19. Sequenced sample: peripheral blood. The chain has TRBV7-2 and TRBJ1-3, with D perhaps matching TRBD1 (5 bases). In nucleotides, the CDR3 is TGTGCCAGCAGCTTAGGGCAGGACATTCTGAACTTT. This encodes CASSLGQDILNF.